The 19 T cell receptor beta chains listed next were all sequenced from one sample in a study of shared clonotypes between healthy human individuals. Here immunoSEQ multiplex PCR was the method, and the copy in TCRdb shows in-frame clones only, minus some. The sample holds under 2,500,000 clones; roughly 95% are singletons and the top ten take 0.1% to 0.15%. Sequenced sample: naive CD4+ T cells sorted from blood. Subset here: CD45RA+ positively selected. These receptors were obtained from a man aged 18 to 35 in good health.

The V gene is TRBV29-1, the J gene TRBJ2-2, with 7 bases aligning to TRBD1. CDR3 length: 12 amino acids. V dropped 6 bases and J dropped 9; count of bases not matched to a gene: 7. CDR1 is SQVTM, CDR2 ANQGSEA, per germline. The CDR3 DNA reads TGCAGCGTCAGTACAGGGGCGAGGGAGCTGTTTTTT. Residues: CSVSTGARELFF.

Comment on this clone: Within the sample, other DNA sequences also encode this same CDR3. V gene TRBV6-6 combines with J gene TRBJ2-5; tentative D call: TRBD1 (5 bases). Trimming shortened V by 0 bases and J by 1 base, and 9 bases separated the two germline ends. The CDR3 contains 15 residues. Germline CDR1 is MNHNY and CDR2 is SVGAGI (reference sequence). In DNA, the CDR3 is TGTGCCAGCAGTTACTCTCAGGGCTTCCAAGAGACCCAGTACTTC. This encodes CASSYSQGFQETQYF.

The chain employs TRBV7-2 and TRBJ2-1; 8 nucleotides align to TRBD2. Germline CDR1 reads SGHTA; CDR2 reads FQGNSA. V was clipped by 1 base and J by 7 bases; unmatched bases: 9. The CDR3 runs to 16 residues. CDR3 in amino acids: CASSLEPGTRRNEQFF. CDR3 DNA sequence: TGTGCCAGCAGCTTAGAGCCCGGGACTAGGCGAAATGAGCAGTTCTTC.

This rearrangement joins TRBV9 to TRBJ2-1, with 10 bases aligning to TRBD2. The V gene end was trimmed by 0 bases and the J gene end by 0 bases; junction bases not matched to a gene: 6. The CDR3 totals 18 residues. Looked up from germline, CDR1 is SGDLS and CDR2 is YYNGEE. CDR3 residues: CASSVAGSGGSSYNEQFF. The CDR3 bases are TGTGCCAGCAGCGTAGCTGGTAGCGGGGGGAGCTCCTACAATGAGCAGTTCTTC.

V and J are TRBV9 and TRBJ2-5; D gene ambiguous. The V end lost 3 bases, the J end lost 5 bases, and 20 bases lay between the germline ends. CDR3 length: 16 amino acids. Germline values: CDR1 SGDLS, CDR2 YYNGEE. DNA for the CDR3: TGTGCCAGCAGCGGGGGTCAATCGGCAGGCCGGGAGACCCAGTACTTC. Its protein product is CASSGGQSAGRETQYF.

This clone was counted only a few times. CDR3 sequence: CAWSVTLAGETQYF. CDR3 nucleotide sequence: TGTGCCTGGAGTGTAACACTAGCGGGGGAGACCCAGTACTTC. The V gene is TRBV30, the J gene TRBJ2-5; 10 nucleotides align to TRBD2. CDR3 length: 14 residues. Germline assignment: CDR1 GTSNPN and CDR2 SVGIG (reference sequence). V gave up 0 bases and J gave up 5 bases; unmatched junction bases: 3.

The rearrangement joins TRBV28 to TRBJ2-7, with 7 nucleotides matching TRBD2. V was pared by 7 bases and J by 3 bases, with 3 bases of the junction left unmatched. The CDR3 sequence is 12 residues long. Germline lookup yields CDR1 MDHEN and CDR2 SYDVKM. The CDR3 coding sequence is TGTGCCAGCAAGGAGCGGGACTACGAGCAGTACTTC. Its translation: CASKERDYEQYF.

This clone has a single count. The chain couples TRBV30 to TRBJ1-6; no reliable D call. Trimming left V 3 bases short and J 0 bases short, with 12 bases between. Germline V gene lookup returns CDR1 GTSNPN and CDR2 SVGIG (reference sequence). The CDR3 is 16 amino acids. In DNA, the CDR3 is TGTGCCTGGAGCCTAGGGTTCGGCTCCTATAATTCACCCCTCCACTTT. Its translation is CAWSLGFGSYNSPLHF.

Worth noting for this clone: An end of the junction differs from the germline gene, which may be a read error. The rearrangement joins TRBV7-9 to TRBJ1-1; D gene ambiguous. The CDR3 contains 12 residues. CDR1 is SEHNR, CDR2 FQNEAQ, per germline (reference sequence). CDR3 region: CASSRMNAEAFF. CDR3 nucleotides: TGTGCCAGCAGCCGAATGAACGCTGAAGCTTTCTTT.

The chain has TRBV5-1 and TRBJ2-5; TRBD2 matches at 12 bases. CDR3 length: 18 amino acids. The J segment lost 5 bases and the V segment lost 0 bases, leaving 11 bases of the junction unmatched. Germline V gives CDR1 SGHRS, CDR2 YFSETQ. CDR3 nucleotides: TGCGCCAGCAGCTTGGCCGCTAGCGGGGGGGCCCCGAGGGAGACCCAGTACTTC. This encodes CASSLAASGGAPRETQYF.

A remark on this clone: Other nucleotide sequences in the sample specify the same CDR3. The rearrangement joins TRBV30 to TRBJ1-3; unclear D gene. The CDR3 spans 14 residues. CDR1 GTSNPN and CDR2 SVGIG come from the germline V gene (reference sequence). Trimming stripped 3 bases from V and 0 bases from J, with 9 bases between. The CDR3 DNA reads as TGTGCCTGGAGGCCCGGAAACTCTGGAAACACCATATATTTT. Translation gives CAWRPGNSGNTIYF.

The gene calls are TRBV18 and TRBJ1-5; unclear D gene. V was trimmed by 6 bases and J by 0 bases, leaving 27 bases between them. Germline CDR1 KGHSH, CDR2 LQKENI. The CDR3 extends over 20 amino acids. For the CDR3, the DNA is TGTGCCAGCTCTCCCTCGGGTCTGGCCTCCACGGCATATAGCAATCAGCCCCAGCATTTT. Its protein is CASSPSGLASTAYSNQPQHF.

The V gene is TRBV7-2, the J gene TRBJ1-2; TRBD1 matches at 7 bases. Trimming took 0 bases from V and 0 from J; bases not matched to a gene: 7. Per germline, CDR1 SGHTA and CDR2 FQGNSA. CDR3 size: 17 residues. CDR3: CASSLATDRPSNYGYTF. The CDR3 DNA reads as TGTGCCAGCAGCTTAGCGACGGACAGGCCCTCTAACTATGGCTACACCTTC. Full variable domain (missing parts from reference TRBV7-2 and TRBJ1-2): GAGVSQSPSNKVTEKGKDVELRCDPISGHTALYWYRQSLGQGLEFLIYFQGNSAPDKSGLPSDRFSAERTGGSVSTLTIQRTQQEDSAVYLCASSLATDRPSNYGYTFGSGTRLTVV.

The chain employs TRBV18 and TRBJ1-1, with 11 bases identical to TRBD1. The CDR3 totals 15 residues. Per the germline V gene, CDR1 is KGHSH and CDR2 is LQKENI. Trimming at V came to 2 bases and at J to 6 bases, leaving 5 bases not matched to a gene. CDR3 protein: CASSPVSGQGAEAFF. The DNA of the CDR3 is TGTGCCAGCTCACCAGTCTCGGGACAGGGGGCTGAAGCTTTCTTT.

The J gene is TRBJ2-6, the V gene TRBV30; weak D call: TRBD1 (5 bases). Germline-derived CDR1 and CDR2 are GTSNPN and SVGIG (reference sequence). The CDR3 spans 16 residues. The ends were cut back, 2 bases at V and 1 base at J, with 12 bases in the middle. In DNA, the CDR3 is TGTGCCTGGAGTACAGGCCTCGTATCTGGGGCCAACGTCCTGACTTTC. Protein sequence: CAWSTGLVSGANVLTF.

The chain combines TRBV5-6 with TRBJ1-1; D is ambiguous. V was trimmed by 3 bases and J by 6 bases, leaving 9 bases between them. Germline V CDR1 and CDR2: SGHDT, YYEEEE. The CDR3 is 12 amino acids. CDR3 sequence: CASSSRRAEAFF. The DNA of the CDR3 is TGTGCCAGCAGCTCCCGACGTGCTGAAGCTTTCTTT. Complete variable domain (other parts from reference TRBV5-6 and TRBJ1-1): DAGVTQSPTHLIKTRGQQVTLRCSPKSGHDTVSWYQQALGQGPQFIFQYYEEEERQRGNFPDRFSGHQFPNYSSELNVNALLLGDSALYLCASSSRRAEAFFGQGTRLTVV.

CDR3 sequence: CASSYTGSRETQYF. The CDR3 coding sequence is TGTGCCAGCAGCTATACAGGGTCACGGGAGACCCAGTACTTC. The chain recombines TRBV7-2 with TRBJ2-5, with a weak D call TRBD1 (6 bases). The V and J ends lost 4 bases and 5 bases respectively, with 14 bases between them. The CDR3 runs 14 residues. CDR1 is SGHTA, CDR2 FQGNSA, per germline.

The CDR3 here is CASTPFGQPQHF. The CDR3 region has the DNA TGTGCCAGCACACCCTTTGGTCAGCCCCAGCATTTT. The chain carries TRBV6-1 and TRBJ1-5, with no clear D. The CDR3 has 12 residues. Germline CDR1 reads MNHNS; CDR2 reads SASEGT. The V gene lost 7 bases and the J gene lost 6 bases, with 10 bases spanning the gap.

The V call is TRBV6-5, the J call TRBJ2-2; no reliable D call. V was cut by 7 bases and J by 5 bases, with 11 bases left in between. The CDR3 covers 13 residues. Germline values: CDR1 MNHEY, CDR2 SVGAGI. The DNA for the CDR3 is TGTGCCAGCATGAAAAAAGGGACCGGGGAGCTGTTTTTT. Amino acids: CASMKKGTGELFF.